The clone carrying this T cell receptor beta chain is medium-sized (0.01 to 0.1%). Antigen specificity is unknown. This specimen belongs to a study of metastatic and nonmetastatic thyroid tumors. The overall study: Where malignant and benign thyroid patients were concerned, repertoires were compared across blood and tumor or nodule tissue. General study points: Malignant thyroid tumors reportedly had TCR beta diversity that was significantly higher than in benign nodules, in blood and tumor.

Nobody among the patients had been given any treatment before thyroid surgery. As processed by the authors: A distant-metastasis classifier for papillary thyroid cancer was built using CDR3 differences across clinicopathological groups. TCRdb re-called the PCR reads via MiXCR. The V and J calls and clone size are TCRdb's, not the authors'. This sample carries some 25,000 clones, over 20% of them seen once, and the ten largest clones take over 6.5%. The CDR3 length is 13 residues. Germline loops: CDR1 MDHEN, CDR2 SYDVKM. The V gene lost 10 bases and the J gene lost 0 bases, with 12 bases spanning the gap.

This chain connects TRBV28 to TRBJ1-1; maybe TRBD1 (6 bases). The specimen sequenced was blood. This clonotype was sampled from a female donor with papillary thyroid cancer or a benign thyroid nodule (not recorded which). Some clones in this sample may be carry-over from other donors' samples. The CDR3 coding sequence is TGTGCCACCCGGACAGCATTGAACACTGAAGCTTTCTTT. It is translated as CATRTALNTEAFF.